This T cell receptor beta chain came from a study of blood T cell repertoires in COVID-19. Trimming took 6 bases from V and 0 from J, leaving 11 bases between them. CDR3 size: 14 residues. Per the germline V gene, CDR1 is SNHLY and CDR2 is FYNNEI. The count of this clone is one. Generated by immunoSEQ multiplex PCR, the TCRdb table keeps only in-frame clones and is missing some. The data contain hundreds of thousands of clones, approximately 86% of them singletons. Sequenced material: PBMCs or T cells enriched from blood (not recorded which). The V gene is TRBV2, the J gene TRBJ1-2; D remains ambiguous. The sequence was collected from a woman aged 55 to 70 who had recovered from COVID-19. This CDR3 is CASRDPGANYGYTF. For the CDR3, the DNA is TGTGCCAGCAGAGACCCGGGAGCTAACTATGGCTACACCTTC.